This paragraph reports one T cell receptor beta chain. Per germline, CDR1 SGHRS and CDR2 YFSETQ. The CDR3 has 15 residues. Trimming removed 3 bases at V and 3 bases at J, with 15 bases between. The source of the sample is a study of blood T cells in healthy people across ages. Then a second PCR, running roughly 7 to 11 cycles, was carried out with a sample-barcoded 5' primer and a J-beta primer mix. One entry per CDR3 protein results from TCRdb running MiXCR on the 5' RACE reads. The sample has around 820,000 distinct CDR3 sequences, just under 25% seen once. The same sample was also studied in work on T cells of mothers and their children. That investigation notes: Nine systemically healthy Caucasian donors: three mothers, six children.

The receptor was isolated from a boy between 10 and 17 years old in good health. The specimen was blood. This rearrangement joins TRBV5-1 to TRBJ2-5; D not certain. The CDR3 is CASSSSPGEEETQYF. CDR3 nucleotides: TGCGCCAGCAGCTCCTCCCCTGGAGAAGAAGAGACCCAGTACTTC.